The clone carrying this T cell receptor beta chain was counted between two and nine times. The data belong to a study of blood T cells in healthy people across ages. A J-beta primer mix and a sample-barcoded 5' primer were used in a second PCR of about 7 to 12 cycles. Via MiXCR, TCRdb re-called the 5' RACE reads, giving one row per CDR3 protein. The sample lists about 1.4 million distinct CDR3 sequences; roughly 59% were seen once. Material: blood. This TCR derives from a man aged 18 to 29 in good health.

CDR3 nucleotides: TGCAGCGTCGGTGAGGTGACAGGGGTCTATGGCTACACCTTC. Translated, it gives CSVGEVTGVYGYTF. V is TRBV29-1 and J is TRBJ1-2, with TRBD1 matching 8 bases. The germline V gene encodes CDR1 SQVTM and CDR2 ANQGSEA. V dropped 6 bases and J dropped 4; count of bases not matched to a gene: 10. This CDR3 contains 14 residues.